One and the same sample provided the 15 T cell receptor beta chains below, sequenced in a study of blood T cell repertoires in COVID-19 (TCRdb year 2020). Libraries were constructed by the immunoSEQ multiplex PCR assay. Here the immuneACCESS table is served through TCRdb, limited to in-frame sequences with V and J called. Missing clones are a known gap in these copies; in checked studies unresolved V genes cover under half, and the rest lacks a known reason. The sample records 140,000 to 150,000 clones, 87% of which are singletons. 11% of the sample belongs to the ten largest clones. The source material was PBMCs or T cells enriched from blood (not recorded which). All receptors derive from a man aged 60 to 69 who had recovered from COVID-19.

The V and J genes are TRBV27 and TRBJ2-1; 8 bases agree with TRBD2. Losses at the gene ends were 4 bases for V and 3 bases for J; bases not matched to a gene: 5. The CDR3 is 15 amino acids. Germline V gene sequence: CDR1 MNHEY, CDR2 SMNVEV (reference sequence). CDR3 nucleotide sequence: TGTGCCAGCAGTTCGATCGGGGGGGACTACAATGAGCAGTTCTTC. This encodes CASSSIGGDYNEQFF.

This clone was detected only once. V is TRBV2 and J is TRBJ2-4; TRBD2 is a possible D gene (5 bases). The CDR3 loop spans 13 amino acids. V lost 2 bases, J lost 16 bases, and 18 bases lay in between. The germline V gene encodes CDR1 SNHLY and CDR2 FYNNEI. The CDR3 reads CASSERGGASGYF. CDR3 in DNA: TGTGCCAGCAGTGAAAGAGGTGGAGCCTCGGGATACTTC. The full variable domain, completed using reference TRBV2 and TRBJ2-4, is EPEVTQTPSHQVTQMGQEVILRCVPISNHLYFYWYRQILGQKVEFLVSFYNNEISEKSEIFDDQFSVERPDGSNFTLKIRSTKLEDSAMYFCASSERGGASGYFGAGTRLSVL.

The J gene is TRBJ2-7, the V gene TRBV9; TRBD1 aligns across 8 bases. This CDR3 has 18 residues. Germline trimming cut 3 bases from V and 7 bases from J; bases unmatched to any gene: 21. The germline V gene has CDR1 SGDLS and CDR2 YYNGEE. For the CDR3, the DNA is TGTGCCAGCAGCGCCAGCCGGGGAACAGGGGGGAAAAATCGGGAGCAGTACTTC. This gives the protein CASSASRGTGGKNREQYF.

The V gene is TRBV27, the J gene TRBJ2-7; 7 nucleotides match TRBD2. Germline CDR1 reads MNHEY; CDR2 reads SMNVEV (reference sequence). CDR3 length: 14 amino acids. The ends lost 8 bases at V and 7 bases at J; junction bases unmatched: 14. The CDR3: CASRPGLRFGEQYF. CDR3 DNA: TGTGCCAGCCGACCGGGACTACGATTCGGTGAGCAGTACTTC.

This sequence joins TRBV18 and TRBJ2-3; 8 nucleotides line up with TRBD2. CDR3 length: 15 amino acids. Trimming removed 6 bases from V and 3 bases from J; junction bases left unmatched: 8. Germline-derived CDR1 and CDR2 are KGHSH and LQKENI. The CDR3 DNA sequence: TGTGCCAGCTCCCTCAGCGGGGGAAGGACAGATACGCAGTATTTT. Translated, it gives CASSLSGGRTDTQYF.

This clone was counted a few times. The rearrangement uses TRBV27 and TRBJ2-7; D not resolved. This CDR3 has 13 residues. Trimming took 5 bases from V and 3 from J, leaving 11 bases between them. Germline loops: CDR1 MNHEY, CDR2 SMNVEV (reference sequence). The CDR3 protein is CASSESTYYEQYF. Here the CDR3 DNA reads TGTGCCAGCAGTGAAAGCACGTACTACGAGCAGTACTTC.

The J gene is TRBJ1-5, the V gene TRBV28, with 8 bases matching TRBD1. The J segment lost 4 bases and the V segment lost 3 bases, leaving 11 bases of the junction unmatched. The CDR3 runs 17 residues. Germline V gene data show CDR1 as MDHEN and CDR2 as SYDVKM. The CDR3 DNA is TGTGCCAGCAGTTTTTGGGTCGGACAGGGTCGGAATCAGCCCCAGCATTTT. The encoded protein is CASSFWVGQGRNQPQHF. Looking up the rest from reference TRBV28 and TRBJ1-5 gives the full variable domain: DVKVTQSSRYLVKRTGEKVFLECVQDMDHENMFWYRQDPGLGLRLIYFSYDVKMKEKGDIPEGYSVSREKKERFSLILESASTNQTSMYLCASSFWVGQGRNQPQHFGDGTRLSIL.

This rearrangement joins TRBV19 to TRBJ2-7; TRBD1 might be the D (6 bases). The CDR3 runs to 13 residues. The germline gives CDR1 LNHDA, CDR2 SQIVND (reference sequence). The V end was cut by 4 bases, the J end by 0 bases, with 7 bases between. CDR3 protein: CASSRGHSYEQYF. The CDR3, as DNA: TGTGCCAGTAGTAGGGGACACTCCTACGAGCAGTACTTC.

The rearrangement links TRBV3-1 (or the pseudogene TRBV3-2) to TRBJ2-2, with D possibly TRBD1 on 5 matching bases. This CDR3 is built from 14 residues. Deletions cut 8 bases from V and 1 base from J, with 11 bases between. Germline V gene data show CDR1 as LGHDT and CDR2 as YNNKEL (reference sequence). Here the CDR3 reads CASSRAGNTGELFF. In DNA, the CDR3 is TGTGCCAGCTCCAGGGCAGGGAACACCGGGGAGCTGTTTTTT.

Ten or more counts support this clone. The chain employs TRBV28 and TRBJ1-2, with TRBD1 identical over 8 bases. Germline CDR1 MDHEN, CDR2 SYDVKM. The junction had 10 bases not matched to a gene; V was cut back by 2 bases and J by 8 bases. There are 15 residues in the CDR3. The CDR3 loop reads CASSLGFAGGLGYTF. The DNA for the CDR3 is TGTGCCAGCAGTTTAGGATTCGCAGGGGGCTTAGGCTACACCTTC.

The chain joins TRBV7-9 to TRBJ1-2, with D tentatively TRBD1 (5 bases). Germline V gene data show CDR1 as SEHNR and CDR2 as FQNEAQ (reference sequence). This CDR3 has 15 amino acids. V gave up 5 bases and J gave up 0 bases, with 13 bases separating them. CDR3 loop: CASSESGRTNYGYTF. For the CDR3, the DNA is TGTGCCAGCAGCGAATCAGGGAGGACTAACTATGGCTACACCTTC. Looking up the rest from reference TRBV7-9 and TRBJ1-2 gives the full variable domain: DTGVSQNPRHKITKRGQNVTFRCDPISEHNRLYWYRQTLGQGPEFLTYFQNEAQLEKSRLLSDRFSAERPKGSFSTLEIQRTEQGDSAMYLCASSESGRTNYGYTFGSGTRLTVV.

V usage is TRBV28 and J usage is TRBJ2-2, with a weak D call TRBD2 (6 bases). V was cut by 7 bases and J by 2 bases, with 14 bases left in between. The CDR3 loop spans 15 amino acids. Germline V gives CDR1 MDHEN, CDR2 SYDVKM. The CDR3 bases are TGTGCCAGCAAGGAGACTAGGGGAAACACCGGGGAGCTGTTTTTT. Amino acid sequence: CASKETRGNTGELFF.

The chain recombines TRBV15 with TRBJ2-1, with 9 bases fitting TRBD2. The CDR3 is 15 amino acids. J gave up 12 bases and V 1 base, and 10 bases lay outside the gene matches. Germline CDR1 and CDR2: LNHNV and YYDKDF (reference sequence). The DNA of the CDR3 is TGTGCCACCAGCAGAGTTGCGCGGGGGGGAGGTAGGCAGTTCTTC. Translation: CATSRVARGGGRQFF.

The gene calls are TRBV5-1 and TRBJ1-5; weak D call: TRBD1 (5 bases). V lost 4 bases, J lost 4 bases, and 15 bases lay in between. The length of the CDR3 is 15 residues. Germline CDR1 SGHRS, CDR2 YFSETQ. As DNA, the CDR3 is TGCGCCAGCAGCGCCCTGGGGGGTGTTAATCAGCCCCAGCATTTT. Its translation: CASSALGGVNQPQHF.

CDR3 sequence reads: CASSGRTGSGYTF. The DNA for the CDR3 is TGTGCCAGCAGCGGGAGGACAGGGAGTGGCTACACCTTC. The chain is built from TRBV5-6 and TRBJ1-2; 8 bases are shared with TRBD1. V lost 4 bases, J lost 7 bases, and 6 bases stayed unmatched. The CDR3 totals 13 residues. Germline CDR1 and CDR2: SGHDT and YYEEEE. Variable domain in full (rest from reference TRBV5-6 and TRBJ1-2): DAGVTQSPTHLIKTRGQQVTLRCSPKSGHDTVSWYQQALGQGPQFIFQYYEEEERQRGNFPDRFSGHQFPNYSSELNVNALLLGDSALYLCASSGRTGSGYTFGSGTRLTVV.